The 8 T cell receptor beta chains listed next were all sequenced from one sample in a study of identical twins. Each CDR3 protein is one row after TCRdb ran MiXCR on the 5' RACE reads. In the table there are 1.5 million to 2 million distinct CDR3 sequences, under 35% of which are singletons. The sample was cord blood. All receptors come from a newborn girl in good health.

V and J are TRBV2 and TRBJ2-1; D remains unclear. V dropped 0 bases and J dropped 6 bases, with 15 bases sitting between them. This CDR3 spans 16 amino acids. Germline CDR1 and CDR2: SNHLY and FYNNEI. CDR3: CASSEARSVNRNEQFF. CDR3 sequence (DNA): TGTGCCAGCAGTGAAGCGAGAAGCGTTAACCGCAATGAGCAGTTCTTC.

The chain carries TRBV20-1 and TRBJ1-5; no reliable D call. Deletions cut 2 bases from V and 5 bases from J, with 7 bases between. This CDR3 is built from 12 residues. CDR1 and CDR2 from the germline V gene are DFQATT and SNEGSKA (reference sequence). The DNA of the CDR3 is TGCAGTGCTAGACGGGGATATCAGCCCCAGCATTTT. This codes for CSARRGYQPQHF.

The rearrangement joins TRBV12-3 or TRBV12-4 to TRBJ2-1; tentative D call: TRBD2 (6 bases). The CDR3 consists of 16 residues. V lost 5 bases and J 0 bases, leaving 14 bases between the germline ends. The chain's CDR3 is CASSSLGRGSYNEQFF. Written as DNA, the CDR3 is TGTGCCAGCAGTAGCCTAGGGCGGGGCTCCTACAATGAGCAGTTCTTC.

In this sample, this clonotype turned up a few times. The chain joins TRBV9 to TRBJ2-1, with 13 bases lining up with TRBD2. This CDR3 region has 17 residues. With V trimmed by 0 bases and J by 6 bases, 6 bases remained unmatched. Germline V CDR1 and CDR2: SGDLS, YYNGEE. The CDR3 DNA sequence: TGTGCCAGCAGCGTAGTAACTAGCGGGAGGGCGGGCAATGAGCAGTTCTTC. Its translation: CASSVVTSGRAGNEQFF.

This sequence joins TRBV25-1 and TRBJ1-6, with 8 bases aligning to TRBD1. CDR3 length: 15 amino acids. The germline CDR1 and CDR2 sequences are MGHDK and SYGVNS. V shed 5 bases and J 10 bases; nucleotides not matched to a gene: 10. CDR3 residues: CASSPLWTGKSPLHF. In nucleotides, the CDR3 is TGTGCCAGCAGTCCCCTTTGGACAGGGAAATCACCCCTCCACTTT.

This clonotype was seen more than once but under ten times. The CDR3 bases are TGCAGCGTGCGGGAGGTCGCCCCACGTGAGCAGTTCTTC. Its protein is CSVREVAPREQFF. The chain combines TRBV29-1 with TRBJ2-1, with TRBD2 identical over 8 bases. The CDR3 runs 13 residues. The ends lost 6 bases at V and 9 bases at J; junction bases unmatched: 10. Germline lookup yields CDR1 SQVTM and CDR2 ANQGSEA.

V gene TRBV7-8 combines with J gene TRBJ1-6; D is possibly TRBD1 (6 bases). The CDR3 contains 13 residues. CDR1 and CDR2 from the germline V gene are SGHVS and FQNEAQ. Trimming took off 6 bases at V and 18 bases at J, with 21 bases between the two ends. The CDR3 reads CASSLKQGTLPHF. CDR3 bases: TGTGCCAGCAGTCTAAAACAGGGTACACTCCCCCACTTT. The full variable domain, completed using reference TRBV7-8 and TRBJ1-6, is GAGVSQSPRYKVAKRGQDVALRCDPISGHVSLFWYQQALGQGPEFLTYFQNEAQLDKSGLPSDRFFAERPEGSVSTLKIQRTQQEDSAVYLCASSLKQGTLPHFGNGTRLTVT.

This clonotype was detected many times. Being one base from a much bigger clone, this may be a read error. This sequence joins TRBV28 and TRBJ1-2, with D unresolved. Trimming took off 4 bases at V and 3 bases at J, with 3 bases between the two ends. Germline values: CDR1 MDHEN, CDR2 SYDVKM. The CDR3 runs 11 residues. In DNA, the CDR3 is TGTGCCAGCAGTTACGACTATGGCTACACCTTC. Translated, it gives CASSYDYGYTF.